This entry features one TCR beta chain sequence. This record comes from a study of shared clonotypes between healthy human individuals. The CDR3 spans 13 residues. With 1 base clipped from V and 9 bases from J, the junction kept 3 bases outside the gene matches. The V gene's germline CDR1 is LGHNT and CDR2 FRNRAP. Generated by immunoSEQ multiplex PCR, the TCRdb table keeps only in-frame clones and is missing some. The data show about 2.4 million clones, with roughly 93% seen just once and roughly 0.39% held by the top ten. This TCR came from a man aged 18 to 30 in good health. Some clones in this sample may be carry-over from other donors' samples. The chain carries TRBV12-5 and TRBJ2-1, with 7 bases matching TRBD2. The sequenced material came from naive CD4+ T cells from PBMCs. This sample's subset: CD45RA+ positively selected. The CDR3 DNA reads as TGTGCTAGTGGTTTGGGACTAGCTGGTGAGCAGTTCTTC. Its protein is CASGLGLAGEQFF.